This T cell receptor (beta chain) was sequenced during a study of blood T cells in healthy people across ages. CDR1 and CDR2 from the germline V gene are SGHAT and FQNNGV. Trimming cost V 0 bases and J 0 bases, with 9 bases left between them. The CDR3 has 16 amino acids. A J-beta primer mix and a sample-barcoded 5' primer were used in a second PCR of about 6 to 12 cycles. TCRdb used MiXCR to reprocess the 5' RACE reads, holding one entry per CDR3 protein. The table has 700,000 or so distinct CDR3 sequences, around two fifths seen once. Sequencing was done on a sample of blood. This chain uses TRBV11-2 with TRBJ2-1, with D maybe TRBD2 (5 bases). This TCR was sampled from a man older than 75 in good health. The chain's CDR3 is CASSLERGYSYNEQFF. As DNA, the CDR3 is TGTGCCAGCAGCTTAGAGAGAGGGTACTCCTACAATGAGCAGTTCTTC.